A selection of T cell receptor beta chains follows, all from one sample in a study of radiotherapy plus CTLA-4 blockade in lung cancer. Only in-frame clones appear in the TCRdb table, and some are missing; sequencing was by immunoSEQ multiplex PCR. Counted here are about 48,000 clones, roughly four fifths occurring once; the ten biggest clones make up 2.5% to 3.5%. The specimen comprised peripheral blood, sampled from a patient treated with radiotherapy plus ipilimumab. All receptors come from a human donor with non-small cell lung cancer who had stable disease on radiotherapy plus ipilimumab. Each CDR3 is given without its conserved first and last residue.

TRBV10-3	TRBJ2-2	AISLQAGELF
TRBV7-2	TRBJ2-2	ASSSPLAGGNTGELF
TRBV15	TRBJ1-2	ATSRGQGLGYT
TRBV27	TRBJ2-7	ASSPLAGGLHEQY
TRBV7-8	TRBJ2-3	ASSLKLAGVTDTQY
TRBV7-2	TRBJ1-5	ASSLRGQPQH
TRBV18	TRBJ1-2	ASSPLAGGIDYGYT
TRBV28	TRBJ2-7	ASSLGSGNYEQY
TRBV7-2	TRBJ1-5	ASSFANSNQPQH
TRBV7-2	TRBJ2-1	ASSLTYGGRQF
TRBV4-1	TRBJ1-3	ASSQASWGGGNTIY
TRBV14	TRBJ2-1	ASSQPSGRASGPYNEQF
TRBV28	TRBJ1-5	ASSLEQGGQPQH
TRBV29-1	TRBJ2-7	SVEIDYEQY
TRBV7-9	TRBJ2-3	ASSRQGKGTDTQY
TRBV5-6	TRBJ2-2	ASSRLTSLRTGELF
TRBV28	TRBJ1-5	ASHRGGSNQPQH
TRBV7-6	TRBJ2-3	ASSPLGGASTDTQY
TRBV4-2	TRBJ1-5	ASSQDWLAGNQPQH
TRBV4-1	TRBJ2-2	ASSQGLGGAGELF